Each of the 10 T cell receptor beta chains below was sequenced from the same sample in a study of spatial heterogeneity in lung cancer. Each CDR3 protein gets one entry after TCRdb re-called the 5' RACE reads with MiXCR. The sample includes some 120,000 distinct CDR3 sequences, 10% to 15% of them seen just once. Time point described: blood at routine non-recurrence follow-up after resection. Sequencing covered unsorted whole RNA taken from tumor, nontumor lung or frozen PBMC. Sequenced material: PBMCs, taken at follow-up. The receptors derive from a male donor with early-stage non-small cell lung cancer.

In DNA, the CDR3 is TGCGCCAGCAGCCAATTACCTAGACAGCACTATGGCTACACCTTC. Amino acid sequence: CASSQLPRQHYGYTF. The V gene is TRBV4-1, the J gene TRBJ1-2; tentatively, D is TRBD1 (5 bases). Germline CDR1 is MGHRA and CDR2 is YSYEKL. The V and J ends lost 2 bases and 3 bases respectively, with 13 bases between them. The CDR3 has 15 amino acids.

V and J are TRBV5-1 and TRBJ2-7; TRBD1 aligns across 10 bases. CDR3 length: 15 amino acids. Per the germline V gene, CDR1 is SGHRS and CDR2 is YFSETQ. With V trimmed by 3 bases and J by 0 bases, 3 bases remained unmatched. The CDR3 region is CASSSTGGGSYEQYF. The DNA for the CDR3 is TGCGCCAGCAGCTCGACAGGGGGCGGCTCCTACGAGCAGTACTTC.

The chain employs TRBV10-2 and TRBJ2-7; D may be TRBD1 (6 bases). Trimming removed 8 bases at V and 5 bases at J, with 16 bases between. CDR3 size: 13 residues. Germline lookup yields CDR1 WSHSY and CDR2 SAAADI. CDR3 nucleotides: TGCGCCAGCCTTCGGACAGTAGAGGACGAGCAGTACTTC. Translated: CASLRTVEDEQYF.

This clonotype was counted at least ten times. J is TRBJ2-3 and V is TRBV9; 12 positions agree with TRBD2. The CDR3 runs to 14 residues. The germline CDR1 and CDR2 sequences are SGDLS and YYNGEE. With V trimmed by 5 bases and J by 5 bases, 3 bases remained unmatched. The CDR3: CASSLAGGEDTQYF. For the CDR3, the DNA is TGTGCCAGCAGTCTAGCGGGAGGGGAAGATACGCAGTATTTT.

Only a few counts were recorded for this clonotype. V usage is TRBV7-2 and J usage is TRBJ1-1; possibly TRBD1 for D (6 bases). Germline V gene data show CDR1 as SGHTA and CDR2 as FQGNSA. The CDR3 covers 14 residues. Trimming shortened V by 4 bases and J by 8 bases, and 17 bases separated the two germline ends. CDR3 DNA sequence: TGTGCCAGCAGCTCTAGGAGGGGGTATCGAGAAGCTTTCTTT. This translates into CASSSRRGYREAFF. Filled out from reference TRBV7-2 and TRBJ1-1, the complete variable domain reads GAGVSQSPSNKVTEKGKDVELRCDPISGHTALYWYRQSLGQGLEFLIYFQGNSAPDKSGLPSDRFSAERTGGSVSTLTIQRTQQEDSAVYLCASSSRRGYREAFFGQGTRLTVV.

This clonotype came up many times. The chain is built from TRBV15 and TRBJ1-4; TRBD1 matches 8 bases. This CDR3 comprises 15 residues. Trimming at V came to 3 bases and at J to 5 bases, leaving 5 bases not matched to a gene. Germline V gene data show CDR1 as LNHNV and CDR2 as YYDKDF (reference sequence). The CDR3 bases are TGTGCCACCAGCAGTAGGACAGGGAGAAATGAAAAACTGTTTTTT. Translated: CATSSRTGRNEKLFF.

This clonotype has just a few counts. The rearrangement links TRBV29-1 to TRBJ1-1; a possible D gene is TRBD1 (5 bases). CDR3 size: 13 residues. Trimming took 4 bases from V and 1 from J, leaving 10 bases between them. Germline CDR1 reads SQVTM; CDR2 reads ANQGSEA. CDR3 loop: CSVGSQGNTEAFF. Written as DNA, the CDR3 is TGCAGCGTTGGTTCTCAGGGGAACACTGAAGCTTTCTTT.

The V call is TRBV20-1, the J call TRBJ2-7, with D possibly called TRBD1 or TRBD2 (6 bases each). Trimming removed 6 bases from V and 2 bases from J, with 14 bases in between. CDR3 length: 13 amino acids. Looked up from germline, CDR1 is DFQATT and CDR2 is SNEGSKA (reference sequence). The CDR3 bases are TGCAGTGCCCAAGAGGGGGGAACCTACGAGCAGTACTTC. Translated: CSAQEGGTYEQYF.

The sample holds many counts of this clonotype. The gene calls are TRBV6-1 and TRBJ2-7; TRBD2 might be the D (5 bases). The CDR3 loop spans 13 amino acids. Germline CDR1 and CDR2: MNHNS and SASEGT. Trimming removed 8 bases at V and 4 bases at J, with 15 bases between. The DNA for the CDR3 is TGTGCCAGCTTGTTCGGGGTCGGGTACGAGCAGTACTTC. Amino acid sequence: CASLFGVGYEQYF.

This clonotype occurred a few times. This chain uses TRBV10-3 with TRBJ2-7; D assignment may be TRBD1 or TRBD2 (5 bases each). In germline, CDR1 is ENHRY, CDR2 SYGVKD. The CDR3 loop spans 14 amino acids. The V end lost 5 bases, the J end lost 2 bases, and 13 bases lay between the germline ends. CDR3 DNA: TGTGCCATCAGTACCGGGACGTATACCTACGAGCAGTACTTC. It codes for CAISTGTYTYEQYF.